These 32 T cell receptor beta chains originate from one sample sequenced in a study of blood T cell repertoires in COVID-19 (dated by TCRdb to between 2020 and 2021). The receptor library was made with the immunoSEQ multiplex PCR assay. Entries here come from immuneACCESS through TCRdb and include only in-frame sequences with V and J called. Some clones fail to appear in such tables; in the studies checked, an unresolved V gene covers under half of the shortfall, and the cause of the remainder is unknown. The sample table shows some 120,000 clones, and roughly 83% are seen once. Around a third of the sample is in the top ten clones. The material sequenced was peripheral blood. All receptors come from a man in his forties with active or convalescent COVID-19.

The chain combines TRBV30 with TRBJ2-1; unclear D gene. CDR1 is GTSNPN and CDR2 is SVGIG in the germline V gene (reference sequence). CDR3 length: 13 residues. V lost 2 bases and J 6 bases, leaving 11 bases between the germline ends. The CDR3 coding sequence is TGTGCCTGGAGTCCCATACAGAGCAATGAGCAGTTCTTC. This sequence encodes CAWSPIQSNEQFF.

J is TRBJ1-2 and V is TRBV10-3, with 11 bases lining up with TRBD1. Germline V gives CDR1 ENHRY, CDR2 SYGVKD. The V segment lost 5 bases and the J segment 6 bases; nucleotides outside the gene matches: 17. The CDR3 contains 18 residues. CDR3 coding DNA: TGTGCCATCAGTATAACGGGACAGGGGGTCACCCGTCCCAATGGCTACACCTTC. As protein: CAISITGQGVTRPNGYTF.

The table lists this clone with a count of one. CDR3 residues: CASSSRLAGADTQYF. The CDR3 DNA is TGTGCCAGCAGCTCTCGACTAGCGGGTGCAGATACGCAGTATTTT. V usage is TRBV5-4 and J usage is TRBJ2-3; 10 bases fit TRBD2. CDR3 size: 15 residues. V was pared by 3 bases and J by 4 bases, with 5 bases of the junction left unmatched. Germline lookup yields CDR1 SGHNT and CDR2 YYREEE (reference sequence).

This chain links TRBV5-1 with TRBJ1-1; TRBD1 matches 9 bases. Germline-derived CDR1 and CDR2 are SGHRS and YFSETQ. This CDR3 comprises 15 residues. V was clipped by 5 bases and J by 4 bases; unmatched bases: 9. The CDR3 DNA follows: TGCGCCAGCAGGGCTTCCTTGACAGGGGGCACTGAAGCTTTCTTT. This translates into CASRASLTGGTEAFF.

The genes are TRBV7-9 and TRBJ2-3; TRBD1 aligns across 7 bases. The CDR3 sequence is 15 residues long. The V segment lost 5 bases and the J segment 2 bases; nucleotides outside the gene matches: 7. Germline-derived CDR1 and CDR2 are SEHNR and FQNEAQ (reference sequence). In DNA form, the CDR3 reads TGTGCCAGCAGCCCCTACGGACAGGACACAGATACGCAGTATTTT. This translates into CASSPYGQDTDTQYF.

This chain joins TRBV4-1 and TRBJ1-2; tentatively, D is TRBD1 (6 bases). CDR3 length equals 12 residues. In germline, CDR1 is MGHRA, CDR2 YSYEKL. The V gene lost 5 bases and the J gene lost 10 bases, with 14 bases spanning the gap. The CDR3 here is CASSFRGLDYTF. CDR3 DNA: TGCGCCAGCAGCTTCAGGGGCTTGGACTACACCTTC.

The V call is TRBV30, the J call TRBJ1-1; 9 bases map to TRBD1. There are 11 residues in the CDR3. Germline loops: CDR1 GTSNPN, CDR2 SVGIG (reference sequence). The CDR3 sequence: CAWDRDTEAFF. The CDR3 DNA sequence: TGTGCTTGGGACAGGGACACTGAAGCTTTCTTT.

This clone was seen more than once but under ten times. The rearrangement joins TRBV5-1 to TRBJ1-3; TRBD1 matches at 7 bases. The germline CDR1 and CDR2 sequences are SGHRS and YFSETQ. V dropped 2 bases and J dropped 0; count of bases not matched to a gene: 8. This CDR3 spans 17 amino acids. The CDR3 nucleotides read TGCGCCAGCAGCTTTGGAGACAGGGATTTCTCTGGAAACACCATATATTTT. Its protein product is CASSFGDRDFSGNTIYF.

This clone was observed a few times. The V call is TRBV7-8, the J call TRBJ1-2, with TRBD1 as a possible D gene (5 bases). Trimming shortened V by 4 bases and J by 2 bases, and 8 bases separated the two germline ends. Germline loops: CDR1 SGHVS, CDR2 FQNEAQ. CDR3 length: 13 residues. The CDR3 sequence is CASSSTVNYGYTF. The CDR3 DNA follows: TGTGCCAGCAGCTCGACAGTGAACTATGGCTACACCTTC.

This clone was seen only a few times. The chain couples TRBV30 to TRBJ2-3, with a tentative D call TRBD2 (7 bases). This CDR3 has 15 amino acids. Between the trimmed V and J ends, which lost 4 bases and 5 bases, there was a span of 19 bases. Germline-derived CDR1 and CDR2 are GTSNPN and SVGIG (reference sequence). This CDR3 reads CAWNQEGGAGDTQYF. The CDR3 DNA sequence: TGTGCCTGGAACCAGGAGGGGGGGGCGGGAGATACGCAGTATTTT.

The chain employs TRBV4-2 and TRBJ2-3; 7 nucleotides agree with TRBD1. This CDR3 is built from 15 residues. The V gene's germline CDR1 is LGHNA and CDR2 YNFKEQ. The V segment lost 4 bases and the J segment 1 base; nucleotides outside the gene matches: 5. CDR3 sequence reads: CASSRTQGGTDTQYF. CDR3 bases: TGTGCCAGCAGCCGGACCCAGGGGGGCACAGATACGCAGTATTTT.

The rearrangement uses TRBV27 and TRBJ1-6; D may be TRBD1 (6 bases). Germline V CDR1 and CDR2: MNHEY, SMNVEV (reference sequence). The CDR3 contains 15 residues. The V end lost 8 bases, the J end lost 10 bases, and 21 bases lay between the germline ends. CDR3 sequence reads: CASSNGGGGRSPLHF. The CDR3 coding sequence is TGTGCCAGCTCCAATGGCGGGGGCGGTCGGTCACCCCTCCACTTT.

The genes are TRBV2 and TRBJ2-5; 11 nucleotides match TRBD2. The CDR3 extends over 16 amino acids. Germline CDR1 and CDR2: SNHLY and FYNNEI. The ends lost 7 bases at V and 1 base at J; junction bases unmatched: 8. The CDR3 DNA reads as TGTGCCAGCACCGACCCCCTAGCGGGGGGCCAAGAGACCCAGTACTTC. It specifies CASTDPLAGGQETQYF. The full variable domain, with the rest looked up from reference TRBV2 and TRBJ2-5, is EPEVTQTPSHQVTQMGQEVILRCVPISNHLYFYWYRQILGQKVEFLVSFYNNEISEKSEIFDDQFSVERPDGSNFTLKIRSTKLEDSAMYFCASTDPLAGGQETQYFGPGTRLLVL.

The chain couples TRBV5-6 to TRBJ1-1; unclear D gene. Trimming stripped 0 bases from V and 8 bases from J, with 8 bases between. Germline V gene sequence: CDR1 SGHDT, CDR2 YYEEEE. The CDR3 covers 12 residues. CDR3 sequence: CASSLGQTEAFF. CDR3 coding DNA: TGTGCCAGCAGCTTGGGTCAGACAGAAGCTTTCTTT.

The chain carries TRBV7-6 and TRBJ1-3, with a weak D call TRBD1 (5 bases). CDR3 length: 17 amino acids. Germline assignment: CDR1 SGHVS and CDR2 FNYEAQ. Trimming pared 1 base from V and 0 bases from J, leaving 13 bases between. In DNA, the CDR3 is TGTGCCAGCAGCTTAGGGGGGGGGAGACGCTCTGGAAACACCATATATTTT. This translates into CASSLGGGRRSGNTIYF.

The CDR3 spells CASSLFAVDYGYTF. The CDR3 nucleotides are TGTGCCAGTTCTCTCTTTGCGGTAGACTATGGCTACACCTTC. The V gene is TRBV19, the J gene TRBJ1-2; D not certain. CDR3 length: 14 amino acids. The V end lost 8 bases, the J end lost 3 bases, and 16 bases lay between the germline ends. Germline assignment: CDR1 LNHDA and CDR2 SQIVND (reference sequence).

The chain joins TRBV5-1 to TRBJ1-1; possibly TRBD1 for D (6 bases). The CDR3 loop spans 13 amino acids. Germline CDR1 is SGHRS and CDR2 is YFSETQ. V was shortened by 8 bases and J by 0 bases, with 11 bases between the two germline ends. The CDR3 bases are TGCGCCAGATCAGGGGACATGAACACTGAAGCTTTCTTT. Its translation is CARSGDMNTEAFF.

Comments on this clone: The same CDR3 can be traced to other DNA sequences in this sample. The rearrangement joins TRBV5-1 to TRBJ2-1; TRBD2 might be the D (5 bases). The CDR3 has 15 residues. Germline CDR1 and CDR2: SGHRS and YFSETQ. V dropped 0 bases and J dropped 0 bases, with 7 bases sitting between them. The CDR3 region has the DNA TGCGCCAGCAGCTTGGGGAGCGGCTCCTACAATGAGCAGTTCTTC. Its translation: CASSLGSGSYNEQFF.

V usage is TRBV2 and J usage is TRBJ1-1, with D maybe TRBD1 (6 bases). CDR1 and CDR2 from the germline V gene are SNHLY and FYNNEI. Trimming removed 5 bases from V and 5 bases from J, with 15 bases in between. The CDR3 spans 14 residues. Here the CDR3 DNA reads TGTGCCAGCAGTTCCCAGGGGCGCGGAACTGAAGCTTTCTTT. Its protein product is CASSSQGRGTEAFF.

A single count supports this clone. The chain employs TRBV27 and TRBJ1-4; D might be TRBD1 (5 bases). V was trimmed by 6 bases and J by 3 bases, leaving 14 bases between them. The germline V gene encodes CDR1 MNHEY and CDR2 SMNVEV (reference sequence). The CDR3 is made up of 15 amino acids. CDR3 amino acids: CASRRAGGANEKLFF. The CDR3 DNA reads TGTGCCAGCAGGAGAGCGGGGGGGGCTAATGAAAAACTGTTTTTT.

This clone was detected only once. The V and J genes are TRBV6-5 and TRBJ1-4; 10 nucleotides line up with TRBD1. J was trimmed by 8 bases and V by 5 bases; bases with no gene match: 8. This CDR3 region has 15 residues. The germline V gene has CDR1 MNHEY and CDR2 SVGAGI. CDR3 residues: CASSTPGQGTEKLFF. CDR3 nucleotides: TGTGCCAGCAGTACGCCGGGACAGGGGACCGAAAAACTGTTTTTT.

The chain links TRBV23-1 to TRBJ1-5; 9 bases are a match to TRBD1. TRBV23-1 is an ORF for which the function is uncertain. The CDR3 has 19 residues. V shed 6 bases and J 1 base; nucleotides not matched to a gene: 16. CDR3 amino acids: CASSHGWGTGFRSNQPQHF. CDR3 coding DNA: TGCGCCAGCAGCCATGGGTGGGGGACAGGGTTTCGGAGCAATCAGCCCCAGCATTTT.

The genes are TRBV19 and TRBJ1-1, with D perhaps TRBD1 (5 bases). CDR1 and CDR2 (germline): LNHDA, SQIVND (reference sequence). CDR3 length equals 14 residues. V was cut by 5 bases and J by 8 bases, with 18 bases left in between. CDR3 nucleotide sequence: TGTGCCAGTAGTTTAAGACAGACCCTAGGGGAAGCTTTCTTT. Protein product: CASSLRQTLGEAFF. Full variable domain (rest looked up from reference TRBV19 and TRBJ1-1): DGGITQSPKYLFRKEGQNVTLSCEQNLNHDAMYWYRQDPGQGLRLIYYSQIVNDFQKGDIAEGYSVSREKKESFPLTVTSAQKNPTAFYLCASSLRQTLGEAFFGQGTRLTVV.

V is TRBV11-3 and J is TRBJ2-2, with D perhaps TRBD2 (5 bases). The V end lost 7 bases, the J end lost 7 bases, and 16 bases lay between the germline ends. Germline V gene lookup returns CDR1 SGHNT and CDR2 YENEEA. The CDR3 loop spans 14 amino acids. CDR3 residues: CASKPWAEGGELFF. The CDR3 DNA is TGTGCCAGCAAACCCTGGGCTGAGGGCGGGGAGCTGTTTTTT.

The V gene is TRBV7-3, the J gene TRBJ2-5; D ambiguous. This CDR3 comprises 13 residues. Germline values: CDR1 SGHTA, CDR2 FQGTGA. V dropped 4 bases and J dropped 2 bases, with 8 bases sitting between them. The chain's CDR3 is CASSWAPQETQYF. The CDR3 DNA reads TGTGCCAGCAGCTGGGCTCCACAAGAGACCCAGTACTTC.

The gene calls are TRBV4-1 and TRBJ2-7; 7 bases match TRBD1. The CDR3 covers 16 residues. Losses at the gene ends were 3 bases for V and 0 bases for J; bases not matched to a gene: 8. Germline loops: CDR1 MGHRA, CDR2 YSYEKL. This chain's CDR3 is CASSHLTGTTSYEQYF. The CDR3 region has the DNA TGCGCCAGCAGCCATCTGACAGGGACAACCTCCTACGAGCAGTACTTC.

The chain has TRBV6-5 and TRBJ2-3; tentative D call: TRBD2 (6 bases). Germline CDR1 is MNHEY and CDR2 is SVGAGI. Trimming removed 7 bases from V and 3 bases from J, with 17 bases in between. This CDR3 comprises 15 residues. CDR3 amino acids: CASTAGGDWTDTQYF. The CDR3 region has the DNA TGTGCCAGCACCGCCGGAGGGGACTGGACAGATACGCAGTATTTT.

J is TRBJ1-3 and V is TRBV7-9; D might be TRBD1 (6 bases). The V end lost 5 bases, the J end lost 5 bases, and 19 bases lay between the germline ends. The CDR3 covers 16 residues. Germline V lookup: CDR1 SEHNR, CDR2 FQNEAQ (reference sequence). The CDR3 nucleotides are TGTGCCAGCAGCCCCCCAGAAGGGGGACAACGAAACACCATATATTTT. As protein: CASSPPEGGQRNTIYF.

The chain has TRBV19 and TRBJ1-1, with TRBD1 matching 7 bases. The CDR3 runs 17 residues. Germline trimming cut 5 bases from V and 4 bases from J; bases unmatched to any gene: 16. Germline loops: CDR1 LNHDA, CDR2 SQIVND (reference sequence). CDR3 nucleotide sequence: TGTGCCAGTAGTCCCGAATACGAGACAGGGTGGGGCACTGAAGCTTTCTTT. This encodes CASSPEYETGWGTEAFF.

With respect to this clone: This sample includes further DNA sequences coding for the same CDR3. The CDR3 DNA sequence: TGTGCTAGTGGTTTGGGACAGGGGGCGTATAGCAATCAGCCCCAGCATTTT. The encoded protein is CASGLGQGAYSNQPQHF. V is TRBV12-5 and J is TRBJ1-5; 10 bases match TRBD1. V lost 1 base and J lost 0; bases outside the gene matches: 3. CDR1 and CDR2 (germline): LGHNT, FRNRAP. The CDR3 spans 17 residues.

The chain employs TRBV30 and TRBJ1-1; possibly TRBD1 for D (5 bases). V gave up 1 base and J gave up 4 bases, with 10 bases separating them. Germline CDR1 is GTSNPN and CDR2 is SVGIG (reference sequence). The CDR3 contains 13 residues. The CDR3 spells CAWSGGRGTEAFF. In DNA form, the CDR3 reads TGTGCCTGGAGTGGAGGAAGGGGCACTGAAGCTTTCTTT.

The rearrangement links TRBV14 to TRBJ1-1; D is perhaps TRBD1 (5 bases). Trimming pared 4 bases from V and 4 bases from J, leaving 13 bases between. CDR3 size: 14 residues. The germline V gene encodes CDR1 SGHDN and CDR2 FVKESK. The CDR3 here is CASSPRPGGTEAFF. CDR3 in DNA: TGTGCCAGCAGCCCGAGGCCGGGGGGCACTGAAGCTTTCTTT.